This T cell receptor (beta chain) was retrieved from a study of shared clonotypes between healthy human individuals. Study-wide points: Represented genetic and exposure-history diversity was restricted by having few donors.

This CDR3 has 10 residues. CDR1 is MDHEN, CDR2 SYDVKM, per germline. V dropped 8 bases and J dropped 8 bases, with 7 bases sitting between them. Remarks on this clone: Its antigen is currently unknown.

Genomic DNA for unsorted samples, which was extracted with the QIAamp DNA Blood Mini kit, came from about 90 million PBMCs. Assay used: immunoSEQ multiplex PCR; TCRdb lists only in-frame clones, some missing. The table records fewer than 600,000 clones, around 77% of them present only once. This clonotype was obtained from a woman in her thirties or forties in good health. Some clones in this sample may be carry-over from other donors' samples. The sequenced sample consisted of PBMCs. This sequence joins TRBV28 and TRBJ1-5; perhaps TRBD1 as D (5 bases). CDR3 sequence (DNA): TGTGCCAGCGGGGGGGAGCCCCAGCATTTT. Amino acid sequence: CASGGEPQHF. Full variable domain (outside the CDR3, taken from reference TRBV28 and TRBJ1-5): DVKVTQSSRYLVKRTGEKVFLECVQDMDHENMFWYRQDPGLGLRLIYFSYDVKMKEKGDIPEGYSVSREKKERFSLILESASTNQTSMYLCASGGEPQHFGDGTRLSIL.